A selection of T cell receptor beta chains follows, all from one sample in a study of regulatory T cells in long-lasting Graves disease. TCRdb reprocessed the multiplex PCR reads via MiXCR and lists one record per CDR3 protein. Of 350,000 to 500,000 distinct CDR3 sequences in the sample, roughly 17% were seen once. Another study also made use of these data, one on T cells in Graves' hyperthyroidism and ophthalmopathy.

The source was peripheral blood mononuclear cells (PBMCs), collected at new diagnosis, from a patient treated with antithyroid drugs. These receptors were obtained from a woman in her 30s with Graves disease. The conserved cysteine and the conserved F or W are not part of the CDR3 here.

TRBV28	TRBJ2-7	ASSFVERPYEQY
TRBV5-1	TRBJ2-3	ASSLASRGADTQY
TRBV24-1	TRBJ2-1	ATSDSLHSSYNEQF
TRBV28	NA	ASSVTGTAYEQY
TRBV4-1	TRBJ2-1	ASNQVSEGAGGNEQF
TRBV5-5	TRBJ2-1	ASSLIEYEQF
TRBV28	TRBJ2-7	ASRTAGYEQY
TRBV6-2/TRBV6-3	TRBJ2-7	ASSYSGSHEQY
TRBV2	TRBJ2-7	ASSSGFPPYEQY
TRBV3-1	TRBJ2-5	ASSQFETQY
TRBV7-6	TRBJ1-4	ASSLRADATNEKLF
TRBV6-1	TRBJ1-2	ASSETLTGVGYT
TRBV5-5	TRBJ2-7	ASSLGPAGASYEQY
TRBV20-1	TRBJ1-1	SASRQANTEAF
TRBV14	TRBJ2-1	ASSHRQSGSSYNEQF
TRBV10-2	TRBJ2-1	ASSEGELAGTSSYNEQF
TRBV2	TRBJ2-1	ASSERSGRRINNEQF
TRBV5-1	TRBJ2-5	ASSSSWDGETQY
TRBV20-1	TRBJ2-1	SAPWDGSFGSGEQF
TRBV7-9	NA	ASSIRERETQY
TRBV6-1	TRBJ1-1	ASTIVMNTEAF
TRBV6-2/TRBV6-3	TRBJ2-5	ASSYGTSGSNQETQY
TRBV30	TRBJ2-1	AWSVLREGNEQF
TRBV18	TRBJ2-1	ASSPSDAPPGQF
TRBV6-2/TRBV6-3	TRBJ2-1	ASSYSTSTSGTSWYNEQF
TRBV7-8	TRBJ2-1	ASSPRTGGEQF
TRBV7-9	TRBJ1-4	ASSLAGTNEKLF
TRBV28	TRBJ2-7	ASSRLTRREDEQY
TRBV27	TRBJ2-3	ASPGTGLTDTQY
TRBV28	TRBJ2-1	ASSSMSGSSYNEQF
TRBV20-1	TRBJ2-4	SARAGTDIQY
TRBV3-1	TRBJ2-1	ASKNTRGDFYNEQF
TRBV27	TRBJ2-1	ASSLSILPSNEQF
TRBV28	TRBJ2-1	ASTGWQGLREQF